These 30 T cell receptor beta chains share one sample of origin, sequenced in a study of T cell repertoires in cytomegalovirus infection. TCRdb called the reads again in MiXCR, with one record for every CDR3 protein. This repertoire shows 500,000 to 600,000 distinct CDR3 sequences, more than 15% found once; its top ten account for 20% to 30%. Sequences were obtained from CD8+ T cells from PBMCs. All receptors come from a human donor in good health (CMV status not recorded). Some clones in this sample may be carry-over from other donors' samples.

The CDR3 region has the DNA TGCGCCAGCAGACTATTTTTCACAGGGGCGGAGAATAATGAAAAACTGTTTTTT. This translates into CASRLFFTGAENNEKLFF. This sequence joins TRBV4-1 and TRBJ1-4; 7 nucleotides line up with TRBD1. This CDR3 is built from 18 residues. Germline V gene lookup returns CDR1 MGHRA and CDR2 YSYEKL. The trim removed 6 bases at V and 4 bases at J, leaving 17 bases unmatched.

DNA of the CDR3: TGTGCCAGCAGCCGGGGGACCCCTGGCGAGCAGTACTTC. This sequence encodes CASSRGTPGEQYF. The rearrangement joins TRBV13 to TRBJ2-7, with TRBD2 as a possible D gene (6 bases). The CDR3 consists of 13 residues. Deletions cut 5 bases from V and 6 bases from J, with 14 bases between. The V gene's germline CDR1 is PRHDT and CDR2 FYEKMQ (reference sequence).

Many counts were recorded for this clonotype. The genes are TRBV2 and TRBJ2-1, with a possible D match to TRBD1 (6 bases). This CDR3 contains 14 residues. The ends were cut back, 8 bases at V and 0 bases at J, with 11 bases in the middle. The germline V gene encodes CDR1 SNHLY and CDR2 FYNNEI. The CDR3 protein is CASPGQRSYNEQFF. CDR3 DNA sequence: TGTGCCAGCCCCGGACAGCGCTCCTACAATGAGCAGTTCTTC.

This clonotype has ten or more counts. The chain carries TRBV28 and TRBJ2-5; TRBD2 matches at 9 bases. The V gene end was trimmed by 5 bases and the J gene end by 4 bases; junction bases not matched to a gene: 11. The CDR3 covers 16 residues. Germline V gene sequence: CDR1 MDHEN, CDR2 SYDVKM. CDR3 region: CASSPGLAGVRETQYF. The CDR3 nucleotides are TGTGCCAGCAGTCCCGGGTTAGCGGGAGTTCGAGAGACCCAGTACTTC. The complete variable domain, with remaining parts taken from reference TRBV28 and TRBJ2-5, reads DVKVTQSSRYLVKRTGEKVFLECVQDMDHENMFWYRQDPGLGLRLIYFSYDVKMKEKGDIPEGYSVSREKKERFSLILESASTNQTSMYLCASSPGLAGVRETQYFGPGTRLLVL.

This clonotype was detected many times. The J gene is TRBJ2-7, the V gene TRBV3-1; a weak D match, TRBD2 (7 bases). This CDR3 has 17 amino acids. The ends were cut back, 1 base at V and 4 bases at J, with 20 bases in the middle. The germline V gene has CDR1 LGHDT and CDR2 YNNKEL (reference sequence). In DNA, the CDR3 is TGTGCCAGCAGCCAAGGCCCCCGGTGGGGGGGCGGATACGAGCAGTACTTC. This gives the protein CASSQGPRWGGGYEQYF.

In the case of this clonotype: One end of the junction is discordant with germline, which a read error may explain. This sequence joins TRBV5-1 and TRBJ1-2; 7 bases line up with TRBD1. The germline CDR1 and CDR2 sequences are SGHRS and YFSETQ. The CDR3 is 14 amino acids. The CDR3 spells CASSLEGGNYVYTF. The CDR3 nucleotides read TGCGCCAGCAGCTTGGAAGGGGGCAACTATGTCTACACCTTC.

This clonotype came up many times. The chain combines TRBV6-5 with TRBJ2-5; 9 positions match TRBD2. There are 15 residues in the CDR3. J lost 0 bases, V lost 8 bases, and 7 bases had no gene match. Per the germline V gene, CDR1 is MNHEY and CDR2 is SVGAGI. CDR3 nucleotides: TGTGCCAGCGCCCCGAGCGGGAGGTACCAAGAGACCCAGTACTTC. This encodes CASAPSGRYQETQYF.

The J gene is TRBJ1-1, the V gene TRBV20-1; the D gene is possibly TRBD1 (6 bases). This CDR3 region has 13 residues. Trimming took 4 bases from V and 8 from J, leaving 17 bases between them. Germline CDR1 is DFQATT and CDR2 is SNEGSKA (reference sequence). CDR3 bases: TGCAGTGCTAAGGATCTCGGGGGGCTAGAAGCTTTCTTT. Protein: CSAKDLGGLEAFF.

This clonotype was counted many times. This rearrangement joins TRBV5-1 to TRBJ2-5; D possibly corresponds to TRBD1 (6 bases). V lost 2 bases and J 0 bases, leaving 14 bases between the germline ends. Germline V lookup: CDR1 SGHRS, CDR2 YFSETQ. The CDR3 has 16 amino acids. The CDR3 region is CASSLRQGSYQETQYF. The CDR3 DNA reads TGCGCCAGCAGCTTAAGGCAGGGGTCGTACCAAGAGACCCAGTACTTC.

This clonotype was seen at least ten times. CDR3 in amino acids: CASRYDSTDTQYF. CDR3 nucleotide sequence: TGTGCCAGCAGGTACGACAGCACAGATACGCAGTATTTT. The V call is TRBV14, the J call TRBJ2-3; no clear D gene. The CDR3 runs to 13 residues. Trimming stripped 6 bases from V and 0 bases from J, with 7 bases between. Germline loops: CDR1 SGHDN, CDR2 FVKESK.

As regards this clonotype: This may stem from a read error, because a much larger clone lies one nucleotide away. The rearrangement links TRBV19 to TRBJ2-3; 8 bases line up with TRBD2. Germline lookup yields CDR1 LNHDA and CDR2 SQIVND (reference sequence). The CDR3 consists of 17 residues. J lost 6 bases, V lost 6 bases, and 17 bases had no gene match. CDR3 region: CASSQLGAGARVDTQYF. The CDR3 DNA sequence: TGTGCCAGTAGCCAACTAGGAGCGGGGGCTCGGGTGGATACGCAGTATTTT.

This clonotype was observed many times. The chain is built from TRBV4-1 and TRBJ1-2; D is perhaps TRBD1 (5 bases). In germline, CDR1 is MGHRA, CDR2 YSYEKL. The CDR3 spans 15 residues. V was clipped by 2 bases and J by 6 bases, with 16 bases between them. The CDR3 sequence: CASSQYHAGRDGYTF. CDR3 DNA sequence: TGCGCCAGCAGCCAATATCACGCAGGCAGGGATGGCTACACCTTC.

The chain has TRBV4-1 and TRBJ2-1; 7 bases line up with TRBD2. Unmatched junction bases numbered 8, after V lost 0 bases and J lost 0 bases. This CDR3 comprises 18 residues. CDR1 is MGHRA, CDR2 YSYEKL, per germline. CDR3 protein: CASSQERERPSSYNEQFF. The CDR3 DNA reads TGCGCCAGCAGCCAAGAGCGGGAGCGCCCGAGCTCCTACAATGAGCAGTTCTTC.

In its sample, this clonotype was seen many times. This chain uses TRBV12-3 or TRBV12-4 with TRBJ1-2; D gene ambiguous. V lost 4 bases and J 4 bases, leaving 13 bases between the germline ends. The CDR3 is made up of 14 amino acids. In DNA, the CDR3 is TGTGCCAGCAGTTACACAGTACTCTTCTATGGCTACACCTTC. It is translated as CASSYTVLFYGYTF.

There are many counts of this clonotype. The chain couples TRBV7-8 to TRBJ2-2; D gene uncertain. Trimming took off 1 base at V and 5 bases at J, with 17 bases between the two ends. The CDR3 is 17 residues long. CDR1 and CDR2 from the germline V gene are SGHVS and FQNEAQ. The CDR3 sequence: CASSLEASPQRTGELFF. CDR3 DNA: TGTGCCAGCAGCTTAGAGGCGTCCCCCCAGAGAACCGGGGAGCTGTTTTTT.

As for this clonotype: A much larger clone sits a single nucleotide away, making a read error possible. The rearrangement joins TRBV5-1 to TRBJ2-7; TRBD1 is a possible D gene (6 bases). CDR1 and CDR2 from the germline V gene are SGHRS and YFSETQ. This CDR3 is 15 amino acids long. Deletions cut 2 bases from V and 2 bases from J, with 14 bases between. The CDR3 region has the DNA TGCGCCAGCAGCTTACTCCGGGACATTCCCTACGAGCAGTACTTC. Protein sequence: CASSLLRDIPYEQYF.

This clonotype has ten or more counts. Written as DNA, the CDR3 is TGTGCCAGCAGTTTACCCCCCTACAATGAGCAGTTCTTC. Protein sequence: CASSLPPYNEQFF. The chain carries TRBV27 and TRBJ2-1; D uncertain. Trimming cost V 2 bases and J 2 bases, with 4 bases left between them. Germline CDR1 is MNHEY and CDR2 is SMNVEV (reference sequence). The CDR3 runs to 13 residues.

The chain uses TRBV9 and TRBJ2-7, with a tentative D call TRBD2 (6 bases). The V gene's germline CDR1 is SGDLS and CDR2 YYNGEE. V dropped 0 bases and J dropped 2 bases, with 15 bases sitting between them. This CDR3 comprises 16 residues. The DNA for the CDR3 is TGTGCCAGCAGCGTAGCTTTACGGCGGGACCCCTACGAGCAGTACTTC. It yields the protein CASSVALRRDPYEQYF.

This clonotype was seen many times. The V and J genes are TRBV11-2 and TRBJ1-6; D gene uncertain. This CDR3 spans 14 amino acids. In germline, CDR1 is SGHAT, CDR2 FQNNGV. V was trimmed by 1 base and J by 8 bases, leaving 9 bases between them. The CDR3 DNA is TGTGCCAGCAGCTTAGTAGGGAGGGATTCACCCCTCCACTTT. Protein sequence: CASSLVGRDSPLHF.

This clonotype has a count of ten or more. CDR3 region: CASSLLAGGRNEQFF. CDR3 nucleotide sequence: TGTGCCAGCAGCTTACTGGCGGGAGGGCGGAATGAGCAGTTCTTC. J is TRBJ2-1 and V is TRBV7-6, with 9 bases identical to TRBD2. The V segment lost 2 bases and the J segment 7 bases; nucleotides outside the gene matches: 6. CDR1 is SGHVS, CDR2 FNYEAQ, per germline. The CDR3 loop spans 15 amino acids.

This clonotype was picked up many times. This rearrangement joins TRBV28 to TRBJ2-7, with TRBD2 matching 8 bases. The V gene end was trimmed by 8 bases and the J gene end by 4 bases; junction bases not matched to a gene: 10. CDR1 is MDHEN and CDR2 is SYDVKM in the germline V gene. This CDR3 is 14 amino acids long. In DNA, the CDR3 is TGTGCCAGCTCCTTTAGCGGGAATATGTACGAGCAGTACTTC. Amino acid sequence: CASSFSGNMYEQYF.

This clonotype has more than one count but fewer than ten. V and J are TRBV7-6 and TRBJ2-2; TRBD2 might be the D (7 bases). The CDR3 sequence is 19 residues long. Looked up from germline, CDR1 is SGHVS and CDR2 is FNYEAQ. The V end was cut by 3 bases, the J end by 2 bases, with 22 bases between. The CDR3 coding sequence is TGTGCCAGCAGCTTCAAACAGGGAAACCTAGCGGTTAACACCGGGGAGCTGTTTTTT. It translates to CASSFKQGNLAVNTGELFF.

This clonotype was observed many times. DNA for the CDR3: TGTGCCAGCAGCCAAGATGGGGGGCCTTCCTACAATGAGCAGTTCTTC. Translation gives CASSQDGGPSYNEQFF. The V and J genes are TRBV4-2 and TRBJ2-1; D may match TRBD1 or TRBD2 (6 bases each). Between the trimmed V and J ends, which lost 0 bases and 1 base, there was a span of 10 bases. Germline V gene lookup returns CDR1 LGHNA and CDR2 YNFKEQ. This CDR3 has 16 residues.

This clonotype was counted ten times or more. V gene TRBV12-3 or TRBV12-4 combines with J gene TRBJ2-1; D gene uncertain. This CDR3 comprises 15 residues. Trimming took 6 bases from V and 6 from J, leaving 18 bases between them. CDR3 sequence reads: CASSSTTRPGNEQFF. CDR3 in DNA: TGTGCCAGCAGCTCTACTACGCGCCCTGGCAATGAGCAGTTCTTC.

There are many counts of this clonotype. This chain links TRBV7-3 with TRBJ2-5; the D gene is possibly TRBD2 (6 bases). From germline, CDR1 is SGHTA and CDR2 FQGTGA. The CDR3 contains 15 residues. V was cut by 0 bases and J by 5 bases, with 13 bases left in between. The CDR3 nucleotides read TGTGCCAGCAGCTTAACCGGGACTCCAGGGGAGACCCAGTACTTC. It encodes CASSLTGTPGETQYF.

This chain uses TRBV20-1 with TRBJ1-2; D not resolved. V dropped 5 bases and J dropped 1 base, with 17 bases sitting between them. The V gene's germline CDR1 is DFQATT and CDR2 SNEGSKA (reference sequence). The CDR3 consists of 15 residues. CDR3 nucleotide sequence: TGCAGTGCTCCCTTGGACGGGGAAGTTAACTATGGCTACACCTTC. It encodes CSAPLDGEVNYGYTF.

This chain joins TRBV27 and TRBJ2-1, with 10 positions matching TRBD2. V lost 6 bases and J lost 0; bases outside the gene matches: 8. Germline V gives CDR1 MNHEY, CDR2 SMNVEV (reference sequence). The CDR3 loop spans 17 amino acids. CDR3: CASRGGSGRSSYNEQFF. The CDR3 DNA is TGTGCCAGCAGAGGAGGTAGCGGGAGGAGCTCCTACAATGAGCAGTTCTTC.

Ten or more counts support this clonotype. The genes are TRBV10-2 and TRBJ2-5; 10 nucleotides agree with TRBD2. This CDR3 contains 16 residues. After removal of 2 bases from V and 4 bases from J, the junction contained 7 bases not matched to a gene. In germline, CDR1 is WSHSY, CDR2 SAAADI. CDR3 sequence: CASSETQRGGRETQYF. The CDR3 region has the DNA TGCGCCAGCAGTGAGACCCAGCGGGGGGGCCGAGAGACCCAGTACTTC.

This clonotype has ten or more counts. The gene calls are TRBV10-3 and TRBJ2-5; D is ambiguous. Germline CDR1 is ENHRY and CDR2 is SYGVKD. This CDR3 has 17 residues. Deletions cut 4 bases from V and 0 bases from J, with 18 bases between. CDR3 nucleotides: TGTGCCATCAGTGGGGCCCCTGGAGACGAGTACCAAGAGACCCAGTACTTC. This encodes CAISGAPGDEYQETQYF.

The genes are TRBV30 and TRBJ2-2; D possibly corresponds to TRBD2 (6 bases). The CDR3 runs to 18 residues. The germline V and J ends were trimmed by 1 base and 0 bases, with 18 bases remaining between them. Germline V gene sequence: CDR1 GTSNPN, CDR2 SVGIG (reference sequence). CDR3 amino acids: CAWSGTRRDSTNTGELFF. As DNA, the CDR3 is TGTGCCTGGAGTGGAACTAGACGGGACTCGACGAACACCGGGGAGCTGTTTTTT.